This T cell receptor beta chain stems from a study of blood T cell repertoires in COVID-19. About the study: The analysed material was cDNA or gDNA that came from T cells, B-cell-depleted T cells, or PBMCs.

Trimming at V came to 0 bases and at J to 3 bases, leaving 5 bases not matched to a gene. The germline V gene has CDR1 SGHTA and CDR2 FQGNSA. This CDR3 is built from 16 residues. Ten or more counts support this clone. Profiling relied on immunoSEQ multiplex PCR, and the TCRdb table lists in-frame clones only, not all of them. The sample yields roughly 130,000 clones, around nine tenths seen once. This receptor was obtained from a man aged 55-75 years with COVID-19, enrolled during active disease. The sample comprised peripheral blood. This chain joins TRBV7-2 and TRBJ2-3; 8 nucleotides agree with TRBD1. This chain's CDR3 is CASSLAVDRETDTQYF. The CDR3 region has the DNA TGTGCCAGCAGCTTAGCTGTGGACAGGGAAACAGATACGCAGTATTTT.